The 3 T cell receptor beta chains below all came from one sample that was sequenced in a study of T cell responses to AZD1222 COVID-19 vaccine. Clones were read by immunoSEQ multiplex PCR, and TCRdb kept only the in-frame ones, dropping some. The sample holds over 130,000 clones; approximately 90% are singletons and the top ten take about 4%. The sample in question was peripheral blood, obtained 28 days after the second AZD1222 dose. The receptors stem from an adult who received the AZD1222 COVID-19 vaccine.

This sequence joins TRBV5-4 and TRBJ1-2; no clear D gene. Germline assignment: CDR1 SGHNT and CDR2 YYREEE (reference sequence). The V gene lost 2 bases and the J gene lost 3 bases, with 14 bases spanning the gap. The CDR3 sequence is 15 residues long. The CDR3, as DNA: TGTGCCAGCAGCTTTAAGAGGGAGACCTACTATGGCTACACCTTC. It yields the protein CASSFKRETYYGYTF.

CDR3 sequence (DNA): TGTGCCACCAGCAGAGATGGGGGTACCTTCGGCTACACCTTC. It is translated as CATSRDGGTFGYTF. The chain has TRBV15 and TRBJ1-2, with D possibly matching TRBD1 (5 bases). V dropped 0 bases and J dropped 8 bases, with 13 bases sitting between them. The CDR3 covers 14 residues. The germline V gene encodes CDR1 LNHNV and CDR2 YYDKDF (reference sequence).

V gene TRBV20-1 combines with J gene TRBJ2-3; D is possibly TRBD1 or TRBD2 (5 bases each). V lost 3 bases and J 4 bases, leaving 8 bases between the germline ends. CDR1 DFQATT and CDR2 SNEGSKA come from the germline V gene (reference sequence). CDR3 length: 12 amino acids. Written as DNA, the CDR3 is TGCAGTGCTAGTGGGGGATCAGATACGCAGTATTTT. Translation: CSASGGSDTQYF.